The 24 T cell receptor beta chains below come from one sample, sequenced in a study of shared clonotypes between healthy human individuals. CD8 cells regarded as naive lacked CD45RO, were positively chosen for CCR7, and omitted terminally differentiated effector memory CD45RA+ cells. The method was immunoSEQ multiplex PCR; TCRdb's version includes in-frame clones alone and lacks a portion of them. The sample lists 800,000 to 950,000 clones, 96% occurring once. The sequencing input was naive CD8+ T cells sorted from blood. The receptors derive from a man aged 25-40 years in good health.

DNA for the CDR3: TGCGCCAGCAGCAGACTAGCGGGACACGAGCAGTACTTC. It is translated as CASSRLAGHEQYF. V usage is TRBV10-1 and J usage is TRBJ2-7; 11 bases fit TRBD2. V trimming: 6 bases; J trimming: 5 bases; junction bases outside the gene matches: 3. Germline lookup yields CDR1 WNHNN and CDR2 SYGVQD (reference sequence). The CDR3 sequence is 13 residues long.

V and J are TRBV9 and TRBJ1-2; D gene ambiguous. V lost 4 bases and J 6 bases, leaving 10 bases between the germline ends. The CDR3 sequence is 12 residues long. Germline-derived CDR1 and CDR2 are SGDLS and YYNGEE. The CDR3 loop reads CASSLGSNGYTF. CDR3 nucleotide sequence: TGTGCCAGCAGCCTCGGAAGTAATGGCTACACCTTC.

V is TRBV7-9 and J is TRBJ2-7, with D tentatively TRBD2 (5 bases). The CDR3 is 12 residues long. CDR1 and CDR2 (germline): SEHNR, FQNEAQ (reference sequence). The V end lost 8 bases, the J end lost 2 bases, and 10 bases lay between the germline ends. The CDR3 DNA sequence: TGTGCCAGCGGAGAGGGAACCTACGAGCAGTACTTC. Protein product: CASGEGTYEQYF.

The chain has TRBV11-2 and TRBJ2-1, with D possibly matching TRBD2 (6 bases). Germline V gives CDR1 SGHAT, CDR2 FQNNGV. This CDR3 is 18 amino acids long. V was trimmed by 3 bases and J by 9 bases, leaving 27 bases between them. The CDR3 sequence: CASSFDRDSPSFAVEQFF. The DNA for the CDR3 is TGTGCCAGCAGCTTCGACCGGGACTCGCCTTCGTTTGCGGTTGAGCAGTTCTTC.

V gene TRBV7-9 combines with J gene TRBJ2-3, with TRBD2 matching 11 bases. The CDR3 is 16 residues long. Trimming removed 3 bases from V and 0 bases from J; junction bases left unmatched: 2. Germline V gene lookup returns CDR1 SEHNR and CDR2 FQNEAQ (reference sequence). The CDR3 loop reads CASSFRLAGSTDTQYF. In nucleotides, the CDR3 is TGTGCCAGCAGCTTCAGACTAGCGGGAAGCACAGATACGCAGTATTTT.

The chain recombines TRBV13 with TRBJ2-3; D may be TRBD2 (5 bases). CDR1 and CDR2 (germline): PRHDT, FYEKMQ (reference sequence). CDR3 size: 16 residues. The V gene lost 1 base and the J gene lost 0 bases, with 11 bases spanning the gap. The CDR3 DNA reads TGTGCCAGCAGCTTAGATCTGCGGGCGAGCACAGATACGCAGTATTTT. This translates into CASSLDLRASTDTQYF.

CDR3 in amino acids: CSVPSRGNEQFF. CDR3 bases: TGCAGCGTTCCTAGCAGGGGCAATGAGCAGTTCTTC. V gene TRBV29-1 combines with J gene TRBJ2-1; a weak D match, TRBD1 (6 bases). The CDR3 length is 12 residues. V gave up 5 bases and J gave up 6 bases, with 11 bases separating them. CDR1 SQVTM and CDR2 ANQGSEA come from the germline V gene.

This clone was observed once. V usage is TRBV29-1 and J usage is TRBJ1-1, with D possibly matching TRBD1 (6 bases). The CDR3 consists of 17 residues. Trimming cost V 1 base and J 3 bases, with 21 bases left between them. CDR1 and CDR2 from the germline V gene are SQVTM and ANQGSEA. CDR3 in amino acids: CSVEGRWQGRLDTEAFF. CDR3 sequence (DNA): TGCAGCGTTGAAGGGAGGTGGCAGGGGAGGTTGGACACTGAAGCTTTCTTT.

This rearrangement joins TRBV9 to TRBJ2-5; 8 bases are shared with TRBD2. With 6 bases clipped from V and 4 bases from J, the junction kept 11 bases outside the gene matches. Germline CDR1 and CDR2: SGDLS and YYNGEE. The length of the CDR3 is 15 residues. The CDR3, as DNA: TGTGCCAGCACTAGTAGCGGGGAAGGGTTAGAGACCCAGTACTTC. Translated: CASTSSGEGLETQYF.

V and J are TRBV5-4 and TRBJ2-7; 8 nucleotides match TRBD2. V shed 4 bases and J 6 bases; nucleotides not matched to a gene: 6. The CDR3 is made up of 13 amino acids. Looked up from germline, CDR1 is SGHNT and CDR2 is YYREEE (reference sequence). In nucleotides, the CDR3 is TGTGCCAGCAGCCCCGGGACTAGTCCCGAGCAGTACTTC. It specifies CASSPGTSPEQYF.

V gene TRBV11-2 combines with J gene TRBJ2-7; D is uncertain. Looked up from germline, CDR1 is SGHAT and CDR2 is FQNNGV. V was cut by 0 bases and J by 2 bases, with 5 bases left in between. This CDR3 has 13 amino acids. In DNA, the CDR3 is TGTGCCAGCAGCTTAGATGGTCCCTACGAGCAGTACTTC. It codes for CASSLDGPYEQYF.

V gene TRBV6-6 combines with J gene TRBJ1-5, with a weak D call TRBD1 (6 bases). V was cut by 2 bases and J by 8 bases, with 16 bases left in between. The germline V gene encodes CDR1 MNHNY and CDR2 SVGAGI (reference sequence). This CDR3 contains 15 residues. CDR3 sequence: CASSYGATGVEPQHF. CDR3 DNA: TGTGCCAGCAGTTACGGGGCGACAGGCGTAGAGCCCCAGCATTTT.

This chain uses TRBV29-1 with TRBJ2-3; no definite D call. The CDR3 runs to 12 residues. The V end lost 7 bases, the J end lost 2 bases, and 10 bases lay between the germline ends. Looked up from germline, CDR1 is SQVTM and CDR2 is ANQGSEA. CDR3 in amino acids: CSAQDLTDTQYF. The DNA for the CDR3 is TGCAGCGCCCAGGACCTCACAGATACGCAGTATTTT.

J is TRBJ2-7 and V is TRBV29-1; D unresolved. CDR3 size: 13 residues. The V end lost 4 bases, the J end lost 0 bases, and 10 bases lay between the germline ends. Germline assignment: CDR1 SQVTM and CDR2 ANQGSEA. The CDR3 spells CSVGPPDSYEQYF. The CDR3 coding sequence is TGCAGCGTTGGGCCCCCTGACTCCTACGAGCAGTACTTC.

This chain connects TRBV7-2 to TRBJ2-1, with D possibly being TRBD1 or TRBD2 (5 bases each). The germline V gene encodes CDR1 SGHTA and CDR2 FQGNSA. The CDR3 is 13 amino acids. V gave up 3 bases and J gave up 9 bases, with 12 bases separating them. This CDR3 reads CASSLGEPTEQFF. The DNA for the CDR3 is TGTGCCAGCAGCTTGGGGGAGCCTACTGAGCAGTTCTTC.

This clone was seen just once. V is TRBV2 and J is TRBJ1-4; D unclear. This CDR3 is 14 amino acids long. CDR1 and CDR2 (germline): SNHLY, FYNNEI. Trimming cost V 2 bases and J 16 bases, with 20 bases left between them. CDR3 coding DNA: TGTGCCAGCAGTGAAAGCCCCCGGTCCCGTCGAAGGTTTTTT. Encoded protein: CASSESPRSRRRFF.

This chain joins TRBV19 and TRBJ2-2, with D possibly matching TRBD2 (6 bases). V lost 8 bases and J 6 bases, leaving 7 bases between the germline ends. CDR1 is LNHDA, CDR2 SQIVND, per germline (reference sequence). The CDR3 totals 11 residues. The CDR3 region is CASGTPGELFF. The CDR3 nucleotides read TGTGCCAGTGGGACTCCCGGGGAGCTGTTTTTT.

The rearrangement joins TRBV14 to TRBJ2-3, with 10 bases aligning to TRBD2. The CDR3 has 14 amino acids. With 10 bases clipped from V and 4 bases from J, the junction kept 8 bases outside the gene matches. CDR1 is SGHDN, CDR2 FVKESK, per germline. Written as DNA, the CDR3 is TGTGCCACCGCTAGCGGGAGTTGGCCAGATACGCAGTATTTT. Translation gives CATASGSWPDTQYF.

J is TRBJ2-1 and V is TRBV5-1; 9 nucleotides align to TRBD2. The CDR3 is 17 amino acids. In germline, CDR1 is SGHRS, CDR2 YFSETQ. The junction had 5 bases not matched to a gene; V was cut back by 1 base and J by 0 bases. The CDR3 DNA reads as TGCGCCAGCAGCTTGATACTACTAGCGGGCTCCTACAATGAGCAGTTCTTC. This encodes CASSLILLAGSYNEQFF.

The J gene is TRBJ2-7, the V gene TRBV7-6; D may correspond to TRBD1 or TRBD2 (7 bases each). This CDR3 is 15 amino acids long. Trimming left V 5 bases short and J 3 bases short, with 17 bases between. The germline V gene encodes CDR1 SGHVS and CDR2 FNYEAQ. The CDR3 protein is CASSLDREGFYEQYF. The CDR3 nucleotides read TGTGCCAGCAGCCTAGACAGGGAGGGGTTCTACGAGCAGTACTTC.

CDR3 bases: TGTGCCTGGACAGGGGCCGGGACTAGCGGGAAAAAGACCCAGTACTTC. This translates into CAWTGAGTSGKKTQYF. The V gene is TRBV30, the J gene TRBJ2-5; 13 bases fit TRBD2. With V trimmed by 4 bases and J by 6 bases, 11 bases remained unmatched. The germline V gene has CDR1 GTSNPN and CDR2 SVGIG (reference sequence). The CDR3 is made up of 16 amino acids.

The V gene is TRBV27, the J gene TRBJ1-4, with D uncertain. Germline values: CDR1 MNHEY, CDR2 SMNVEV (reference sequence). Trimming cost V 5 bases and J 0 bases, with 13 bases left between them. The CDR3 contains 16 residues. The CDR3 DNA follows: TGTGCCAGCAGTCCATTTGTCTTAGCAACTAATGAAAAACTGTTTTTT. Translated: CASSPFVLATNEKLFF.

CDR3 coding DNA: TGTGCCAGTTCTACTAGCGGAACCTACAATGAGCAGTTCTTC. Its translation is CASSTSGTYNEQFF. V gene TRBV28 combines with J gene TRBJ2-1; 8 bases are shared with TRBD2. Losses at the gene ends were 9 bases for V and 2 bases for J; bases not matched to a gene: 6. Looked up from germline, CDR1 is MDHEN and CDR2 is SYDVKM. The CDR3 has 14 residues. Looking up the rest from reference TRBV28 and TRBJ2-1 gives the full variable domain: DVKVTQSSRYLVKRTGEKVFLECVQDMDHENMFWYRQDPGLGLRLIYFSYDVKMKEKGDIPEGYSVSREKKERFSLILESASTNQTSMYLCASSTSGTYNEQFFGPGTRLTVL.

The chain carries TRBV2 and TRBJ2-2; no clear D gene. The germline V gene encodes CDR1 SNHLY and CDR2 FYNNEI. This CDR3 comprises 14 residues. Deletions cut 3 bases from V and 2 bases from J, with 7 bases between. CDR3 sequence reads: CASSDPNNTGELFF. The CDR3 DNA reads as TGTGCCAGCAGTGACCCTAACAACACCGGGGAGCTGTTTTTT.